The 26 T cell receptor beta chains below all came from one sample that was sequenced in a study of blood T cell repertoires in COVID-19. TCRdb's copy holds only in-frame clones and misses some; the assay was immunoSEQ multiplex PCR. The data hold some 210,000 clones, with about four fifths observed a single time. The material sequenced was PBMCs or T cells enriched from blood (not recorded which). The receptors derive from a woman aged 50 to 60 with acute COVID-19.

The V call is TRBV7-2, the J call TRBJ2-7, with 8 bases aligning to TRBD2. Per germline, CDR1 SGHTA and CDR2 FQGNSA. J lost 6 bases, V lost 6 bases, and 13 bases had no gene match. This CDR3 contains 15 residues. CDR3: CASSPVMVAGSEQYF. The CDR3 nucleotides are TGTGCCAGCAGTCCCGTCATGGTAGCGGGAAGCGAGCAGTACTTC.

The chain links TRBV11-2 to TRBJ2-1, with D possibly being TRBD2 (6 bases). The V end lost 5 bases, the J end lost 3 bases, and 14 bases lay between the germline ends. Germline V gives CDR1 SGHAT, CDR2 FQNNGV. The CDR3 sequence is 15 residues long. The CDR3 is CASSPNRDFYNEQFF. The CDR3 bases are TGTGCCAGCAGCCCGAACCGGGACTTCTACAATGAGCAGTTCTTC.

This clone has just a few counts. Within the sample, other DNA sequences also encode this same CDR3. V and J are TRBV29-1 and TRBJ1-1; D is uncertain. Trimming stripped 7 bases from V and 5 bases from J, with 8 bases between. CDR3 size: 10 residues. The germline gives CDR1 SQVTM, CDR2 ANQGSEA. The CDR3 spells CSAKNTEAFF. CDR3 in DNA: TGCAGCGCCAAAAATACTGAAGCTTTCTTT.

DNA of the CDR3: TGCGCCAGCAGCCCGTGGACTGATGCTGGAAACACCATATATTTT. The encoded protein is CASSPWTDAGNTIYF. The chain combines TRBV5-1 with TRBJ1-3; D call uncertain. The CDR3 spans 15 residues. V was shortened by 4 bases and J by 2 bases, with 13 bases between the two germline ends. Germline V gives CDR1 SGHRS, CDR2 YFSETQ. Full variable domain (remainder filled in from reference TRBV5-1 and TRBJ1-3): KAGVTQTPRYLIKTRGQQVTLSCSPISGHRSVSWYQQTPGQGLQFLFEYFSETQRNKGNFPGRFSGRQFSNSRSEMNVSTLELGDSALYLCASSPWTDAGNTIYFGEGSWLTVV.

The chain recombines TRBV19 with TRBJ2-5; 7 nucleotides agree with TRBD1. From germline, CDR1 is LNHDA and CDR2 SQIVND (reference sequence). The junction had 10 bases not matched to a gene; V was cut back by 7 bases and J by 5 bases. The CDR3 is made up of 14 amino acids. The CDR3 nucleotides read TGTGCCAGTAAACCCGAAAGGGGGCTCGAGACCCAGTACTTC. This encodes CASKPERGLETQYF. Variable domain in full (rest from reference TRBV19 and TRBJ2-5): DGGITQSPKYLFRKEGQNVTLSCEQNLNHDAMYWYRQDPGQGLRLIYYSQIVNDFQKGDIAEGYSVSREKKESFPLTVTSAQKNPTAFYLCASKPERGLETQYFGPGTRLLVL.

This rearrangement joins TRBV25-1 to TRBJ1-6; 8 bases are a match to TRBD1. Germline V lookup: CDR1 MGHDK, CDR2 SYGVNS. The CDR3 sequence is 11 residues long. The V segment lost 8 bases and the J segment 10 bases; nucleotides outside the gene matches: 1. The CDR3 DNA is TGTGCCAGCGGACAGGGATCACCCCTCCACTTT. This sequence encodes CASGQGSPLHF.

The rearrangement uses TRBV5-1 and TRBJ2-7; 10 bases are shared with TRBD1. Trimming took 7 bases from V and 1 from J; bases not matched to a gene: 8. Germline V lookup: CDR1 SGHRS, CDR2 YFSETQ. The CDR3 contains 15 residues. CDR3 loop: CASWDRDRGSYEQYF. The DNA for the CDR3 is TGCGCCAGCTGGGACCGGGACAGGGGATCCTACGAGCAGTACTTC.

V gene TRBV7-2 combines with J gene TRBJ1-2; D might be TRBD1 (5 bases). This CDR3 spans 12 amino acids. V was clipped by 4 bases and J by 6 bases, with 9 bases between them. Germline V gene data show CDR1 as SGHTA and CDR2 as FQGNSA. The CDR3 is CASSWGADGYTF. The CDR3 DNA sequence: TGTGCCAGCAGCTGGGGCGCGGATGGCTACACCTTC.

This chain uses TRBV5-6 with TRBJ2-1, with TRBD1 matching over 9 bases. The CDR3 consists of 14 residues. Germline V gene data show CDR1 as SGHDT and CDR2 as YYEEEE. The V segment lost 5 bases and the J segment 8 bases; nucleotides outside the gene matches: 8. The CDR3 bases are TGTGCCAGCAGTATGACAGGGGGTTTCGATGAGCAGTTCTTC. Its translation is CASSMTGGFDEQFF.

V gene TRBV4-1 combines with J gene TRBJ2-7; 10 nucleotides match TRBD2. Per germline, CDR1 MGHRA and CDR2 YSYEKL. The CDR3 runs 19 residues. V lost 0 bases to trimming and J lost 3 bases; unmatched junction nucleotides: 14. CDR3 DNA sequence: TGCGCCAGCAGCCAAGATCCTCCGGGGCTAGCGGGAGACGGCTACGAGCAGTACTTC. Protein sequence: CASSQDPPGLAGDGYEQYF.

This clone has a handful of counts. This chain uses TRBV6-2 or TRBV6-3 with TRBJ1-5; TRBD1 aligns across 10 bases. Per germline, CDR1 MNHEY and CDR2 SVGEGT. The CDR3 length is 17 residues. The trim removed 6 bases at V and 0 bases at J, leaving 8 bases unmatched. CDR3 bases: TGTGCCAGCAGCCTGACAGGGGGCCCTTATAGCAATCAGCCCCAGCATTTT. This sequence encodes CASSLTGGPYSNQPQHF.

This rearrangement joins TRBV5-8 to TRBJ2-1, with TRBD1 identical over 8 bases. The CDR3 has 13 amino acids. Germline loops: CDR1 SGHTS, CDR2 YDEGEE. Trimming removed 0 bases from V and 7 bases from J; junction bases left unmatched: 0. The chain's CDR3 is CASSLGTGNEQFF. DNA for the CDR3: TGTGCCAGCAGCTTGGGGACAGGGAATGAGCAGTTCTTC.

This CDR3 reads CASSLGLAGGNNEQFF. The CDR3 coding sequence is TGTGCCAGCAGCCTCGGACTAGCGGGAGGAAACAATGAGCAGTTCTTC. The rearrangement uses TRBV3-1 (or the pseudogene TRBV3-2) and TRBJ2-1; 14 bases match TRBD2. The V and J ends lost 4 bases and 5 bases, in that order; junction bases with no gene match: 4. From germline, CDR1 is LGHDT and CDR2 YNNKEL (reference sequence). CDR3 size: 16 residues.

The genes are TRBV2 and TRBJ1-5; D possibly corresponds to TRBD1 (5 bases). CDR3 length: 14 amino acids. The V gene lost 5 bases and the J gene lost 1 base, with 9 bases spanning the gap. Per the germline V gene, CDR1 is SNHLY and CDR2 is FYNNEI. The CDR3 DNA sequence: TGTGCCAGCAGTATGGGGGGGAGCAATCAGCCCCAGCATTTT. Translated, it gives CASSMGGSNQPQHF.

This clone came up once. The chain has TRBV6-2 or TRBV6-3 and TRBJ2-7; no firm D call. The length of the CDR3 is 15 residues. V lost 0 bases and J 3 bases, leaving 12 bases between the germline ends. Germline-derived CDR1 and CDR2 are MNHEY and SVGEGT. The chain's CDR3 is CASSYSEDTIYEQYF. The CDR3, as DNA: TGTGCCAGCAGTTACTCAGAGGATACTATCTACGAGCAGTACTTC.

V is TRBV6-5 and J is TRBJ1-1, with 7 positions matching TRBD1. The germline CDR1 and CDR2 sequences are MNHEY and SVGAGI. J gave up 1 base and V 6 bases, and 5 bases lay outside the gene matches. The CDR3 consists of 14 residues. CDR3 nucleotide sequence: TGTGCCAGCAGCCCCAGGACAGGGAACACTGAAGCTTTCTTT. This codes for CASSPRTGNTEAFF.

A few counts support this clone. CDR3 in amino acids: CASSYSRLRDTAFGEKLFF. The CDR3 nucleotides read TGTGCCAGCAGTTACTCCCGACTAAGGGACACGGCGTTTGGTGAAAAACTGTTTTTT. V is TRBV6-2 or TRBV6-3 and J is TRBJ1-4, with D possibly matching TRBD1 (6 bases). There are 19 residues in the CDR3. Trimming cost V 0 bases and J 7 bases, with 24 bases left between them. CDR1 is MNHEY, CDR2 SVGEGT, per germline.

This chain uses TRBV7-5 with TRBJ1-5; the listed D gene, TRBD1, was not tested against the DNA. TRBV7-5 is listed as a pseudogene. The CDR3 runs to 17 residues. CDR3 region: CVRSFPRDRVLSQPQHF. The CDR3, as DNA: TGTGTCAGAAGCTTTCCGCGGGACAGGGTCTTATCTCAGCCCCAGCATTTT.

The rearrangement links TRBV11-2 to TRBJ2-1; tentative D call: TRBD1 (6 bases). Per germline, CDR1 SGHAT and CDR2 FQNNGV. This CDR3 is 16 amino acids long. Trimming shortened V by 5 bases and J by 0 bases, and 14 bases separated the two germline ends. CDR3 protein: CASSLKTGRSYNEQFF. The CDR3, as DNA: TGTGCCAGCAGCCTGAAGACAGGACGCTCCTACAATGAGCAGTTCTTC.

This clone was recorded once. The rearrangement uses TRBV19 and TRBJ2-2, with TRBD2 matching over 7 bases. This CDR3 spans 16 amino acids. V was pared by 6 bases and J by 1 base, with 8 bases of the junction left unmatched. Germline lookup yields CDR1 LNHDA and CDR2 SQIVND (reference sequence). As DNA, the CDR3 is TGTGCCAGTAGATGGGGAGGGAGGGGGAACACCGGGGAGCTGTTTTTT. It yields the protein CASRWGGRGNTGELFF.

V gene TRBV5-1 combines with J gene TRBJ2-5; TRBD2 agrees at 10 bases. The CDR3 runs to 16 residues. V gave up 4 bases and J gave up 2 bases; unmatched junction bases: 8. CDR1 and CDR2 from the germline V gene are SGHRS and YFSETQ. This CDR3 reads CASSTGLAVRQETQYF. CDR3 sequence (DNA): TGCGCCAGCAGCACCGGACTAGCGGTGAGGCAAGAGACCCAGTACTTC. Based on the CDR3 plus reference TRBV5-1 and TRBJ2-5, the full variable domain is KAGVTQTPRYLIKTRGQQVTLSCSPISGHRSVSWYQQTPGQGLQFLFEYFSETQRNKGNFPGRFSGRQFSNSRSEMNVSTLELGDSALYLCASSTGLAVRQETQYFGPGTRLLVL.

To note about this clone: Additional DNA sequences in this sample encode the identical CDR3. This chain connects TRBV7-2 to TRBJ1-1; D unresolved. Germline CDR1 and CDR2: SGHTA and FQGNSA. The CDR3 consists of 13 residues. The V end was cut by 2 bases, the J end by 0 bases, with 4 bases between. The CDR3 here is CASSLTVNTEAFF. The CDR3 DNA sequence: TGTGCCAGCAGCTTAACTGTGAACACTGAAGCTTTCTTT.

The V call is TRBV11-3, the J call TRBJ1-1, with TRBD1 matching 9 bases. This CDR3 has 16 residues. Germline CDR1 SGHNT, CDR2 YENEEA. Trimming took 5 bases from V and 5 from J; bases not matched to a gene: 12. The DNA for the CDR3 is TGTGCCAGCAGCCGCGTAGGGGACAGGGTTGATACTGAAGCTTTCTTT. Amino acids: CASSRVGDRVDTEAFF.

The rearrangement uses TRBV7-2 and TRBJ2-2, with 9 nucleotides matching TRBD1. This CDR3 region has 15 residues. V trimming: 5 bases; J trimming: 7 bases; junction bases outside the gene matches: 8. Per the germline V gene, CDR1 is SGHTA and CDR2 is FQGNSA. Here the CDR3 DNA reads TGTGCCAGCAGCGCAAACAGGGGGCTTATCGGGGAGCTGTTTTTT. Translating gives CASSANRGLIGELFF.

This clone was recorded once. This chain uses TRBV20-1 with TRBJ1-1, with 7 bases that match TRBD1. The CDR3 consists of 11 residues. CDR1 is DFQATT, CDR2 SNEGSKA, per germline (reference sequence). Germline trimming cut 5 bases from V and 8 bases from J; bases unmatched to any gene: 5. CDR3 sequence: CSAPGTVEAFF. In nucleotides, the CDR3 is TGCAGTGCTCCCGGGACAGTCGAAGCTTTCTTT.

The V call is TRBV24-1, the J call TRBJ1-2, with TRBD1 matching over 10 bases. There are 15 residues in the CDR3. Germline lookup yields CDR1 KGHDR and CDR2 SFDVKD. J lost 4 bases, V lost 4 bases, and 5 bases had no gene match. For the CDR3, the DNA is TGTGCCACCAGTGACGGACAGGGGGTTACCTATGGCTACACCTTC. It translates to CATSDGQGVTYGYTF.